Reported below is one T cell receptor beta chain. Trimming took off 5 bases at V and 2 bases at J, with 10 bases between the two ends. Germline V gene sequence: CDR1 DFQATT, CDR2 SNEGSKA (reference sequence). The CDR3 length is 12 residues. The record originates from a study of T-cell reconstitution after alpha-beta-depleted transplantation in children. TCRbeta library construction was performed incorporating unique molecular identifiers. TCRdb ran MiXCR on the PCR reads and lists one entry per CDR3 protein. Of over 550,000 distinct CDR3 sequences listed, about 11% are singletons. This receptor was obtained from a human donor who donated a stem cell graft to a child with acute myeloid leukemia. The source was PBMCs from the stem cell graft donor, collected from the stem cell graft. This sequence joins TRBV20-1 and TRBJ2-7; perhaps TRBD1 as D (6 bases). CDR3 DNA sequence: TGCAGTGCTCGGACAGAAACCTACGAGCAGTACTTC. Translated: CSARTETYEQYF.